This is a list of T cell receptor beta chains from one sample in a study of blood T cell repertoires in COVID-19. Measured with immunoSEQ multiplex PCR; TCRdb has only the in-frame clones, and not every one. The repertoire holds tens of thousands of clones, roughly 82% seen once, with roughly 13% in the top ten. The sample comprised peripheral blood. The receptors shown here come from a woman at least 80 years old with acute or convalescent COVID-19. The CDR3 runs from the conserved cysteine through the conserved F or W. D genes are given only for firm matches. Size tells how often a clone was seen (once, few, many) or the class of an expanded clone, and some rows leave it out.

TRBJ1-5,-,-,TRBV2,CASSGPLVSQPQHF,TGTGCCAGCAGTGGACCCCTAGTTAGCCAGCCCCAGCATTTT
TRBJ2-5,-,few,TRBV21-1,CARGHPGTSGRIWSKETQYF,TGTGCCAGGGGGCACCCTGGGACTAGCGGGAGGATTTGGAGTAAAGAGACCCAGTACTTC
TRBJ1-2,-,-,TRBV19,CASRPGLSYGYTF,TGTGCCAGTAGGCCGGGACTCAGTTATGGCTACACCTTC
TRBJ2-7,-,-,TRBV2,CASSVSEGFEQYF,TGTGCCAGCAGTGTGTCTGAGGGATTCGAGCAGTACTTC
TRBJ2-1,TRBD2,-,TRBV9,CASSVGGRQHEQFF,TGTGCCAGCAGCGTAGGCGGGAGGCAGCATGAGCAGTTCTTC
TRBJ2-5,-,-,TRBV14,CASSQGVWQGSETQYF,TGTGCCAGCAGCCAAGGGGTATGGCAGGGGAGTGAGACCCAGTACTTC
TRBJ1-4,-,-,TRBV7-6,CASSPGGARTNEKLFF,TGTGCCAGCAGCCCGGGAGGGGCGCGGACTAATGAAAAACTGTTTTTT
TRBJ1-3,TRBD1,-,TRBV5-1,CASSLEGALGNTIYF,TGCGCCAGCAGCTTGGAGGGGGCGCTTGGAAACACCATATATTTT
TRBJ2-1,TRBD2,-,TRBV7-2,CASSRGGREQFF,TGTGCCAGCAGCCGGGGGGGAAGAGAGCAGTTCTTC
TRBJ2-3,-,-,TRBV5-1,CASRRELYADTQYF,TGCGCCAGCCGCCGGGAACTCTATGCAGATACGCAGTATTTT
TRBJ2-5,TRBD1,-,TRBV7-6,CASSFRTGTETQYF,TGTGCCAGCAGCTTCAGGACAGGGACGGAGACCCAGTACTTC
TRBJ2-1,TRBD1,-,TRBV10-1,CASSELPGDRGIWDTDNEQFF,TGCGCCAGCAGTGAGTTGCCCGGGGACAGGGGAATTTGGGATACTGACAATGAGCAGTTCTTC
TRBJ1-1,-,-,TRBV7-2,CASSSAPGYGTEAFF,TGTGCCAGCAGCTCGGCCCCGGGGTATGGCACTGAAGCTTTCTTT
TRBJ2-1,-,once,TRBV30,CAWSVGLRDNEQFF,TGTGCCTGGAGTGTCGGACTAAGGGATAATGAGCAGTTCTTC
TRBJ2-1,TRBD2,-,TRBV28,CASSRAGTSGPNEQFF,TGTGCCAGCAGTCGTGCCGGGACTAGCGGGCCCAATGAGCAGTTCTTC
TRBJ1-1,TRBD1,-,TRBV19,CASSMAGGTEAFF,TGTGCCAGTAGTATGGCAGGGGGCACTGAAGCTTTCTTT
TRBJ2-4,-,few,TRBV2,CASSEGQGTKNIQYF,TGTGCCAGCAGTGAAGGGCAGGGGACCAAAAACATTCAGTACTTC
TRBJ1-4,-,-,TRBV6-5,CASSYLGGREKLFF,TGTGCCAGCAGCTATCTCGGGGGGAGAGAAAAACTGTTTTTT
TRBJ2-1,TRBD1,-,TRBV18,CASSLTGFLSYNEQFF,TGTGCCAGCTCTCTGACAGGGTTCCTCTCCTACAATGAGCAGTTCTTC
TRBJ1-3,-,-,TRBV3-1/TRBV3-2,CASSQGPGRNTIYF,TGTGCCAGCAGCCAAGGTCCGGGGAGAAACACCATATATTTT
TRBJ2-1,TRBD2,-,TRBV7-9,CASSLGASGSNEQFF,TGTGCCAGCAGCTTGGGGGCTAGCGGGAGTAATGAGCAGTTCTTC
TRBJ1-1,TRBD1,-,TRBV7-9,CASSPTGTGILEAFF,TGTGCCAGCAGCCCAACCGGGACAGGGATACTTGAAGCTTTCTTT
TRBJ2-1,-,-,TRBV5-8,CASSLGLANYNEQFF,TGTGCCAGCAGCTTGGGTCTAGCCAACTACAATGAGCAGTTCTTC
TRBJ2-5,-,-,TRBV27,CASSTLAQTGGETQYF,TGTGCCAGCAGCACACTGGCCCAGACAGGAGGAGAGACCCAGTACTTC
TRBJ2-2,TRBD1,-,TRBV7-3,CASSVQGLDTGELFF,TGTGCCAGCAGCGTACAGGGGTTAGACACCGGGGAGCTGTTTTTT
TRBJ2-7,-,-,TRBV6-5,CASSFRQTPYEQYF,TGTGCCAGCAGTTTTCGACAGACCCCATACGAGCAGTACTTC
TRBJ2-2,-,few,TRBV9,CASSVGTGELFF,TGTGCCAGCAGCGTCGGCACCGGGGAGCTGTTTTTT
TRBJ1-4,TRBD1,-,TRBV19,CASSPGQSNEKLFF,TGTGCCAGTAGTCCGGGACAGTCAAATGAAAAACTGTTTTTT
TRBJ1-1,-,-,TRBV6-5,CASNPVGGVGTEAFF,TGTGCCAGCAATCCTGTGGGGGGGGTTGGGACTGAAGCTTTCTTT
TRBJ2-1,TRBD1,-,TRBV6-5,CASSVGTVYNEQFF,TGTGCCAGCAGCGTAGGGACAGTCTACAATGAGCAGTTCTTC
TRBJ2-5,-,once,TRBV6-5,CASSRERAGETQYF,TGTGCCAGCAGCCGCGAGAGGGCGGGAGAGACCCAGTACTTC
TRBJ1-6,-,-,TRBV7-2,CASTFSPAYNSPLHF,TGTGCCAGCACCTTTTCCCCAGCCTATAATTCACCCCTCCACTTT
TRBJ1-5,-,-,TRBV9,CASSSRMGGEVGNQPQHF,TGTGCCAGCAGCTCACGGATGGGGGGGGAAGTGGGCAATCAGCCCCAGCATTTT
TRBJ2-3,-,-,TRBV24-1,CATSVGESTDTQYF,TGTGCCACCAGTGTGGGAGAGAGCACAGATACGCAGTATTTT
TRBJ2-7,-,-,TRBV3-1/TRBV3-2,CASSRTGLDDYEQYF,TGTGCCAGCAGCCGCACGGGACTGGATGACTACGAGCAGTACTTC
TRBJ1-3,TRBD1,-,TRBV9,CASSITQGMTGNTIYF,TGTGCCAGCAGCATAACACAGGGGATGACTGGAAACACCATATATTTT
TRBJ1-1,TRBD1,-,TRBV7-9,CASSFEQGARFKAFF,TGTGCCAGCAGCTTTGAACAGGGGGCGAGATTTAAAGCTTTCTTT
TRBJ1-1,-,-,TRBV24-1,CATSDSRRGLNTEAFF,TGTGCCACCAGTGATTCCCGGAGGGGCCTGAACACTGAAGCTTTCTTT
TRBJ1-1,-,-,TRBV2,CASSKGWDTEAFF,TGTGCCAGCAGTAAGGGGTGGGACACTGAAGCTTTCTTT
TRBJ1-5,-,-,TRBV9,CASSVGGTSNQPQHF,TGTGCCAGCAGCGTAGGGGGCACGAGCAATCAGCCCCAGCATTTT
TRBJ2-7,-,-,TRBV18,CASSRSGTSYEQYF,TGTGCCAGCTCACGATCAGGGACATCCTACGAGCAGTACTTC
TRBJ2-1,-,-,TRBV5-4,CASSLVKGGGSEQFF,TGTGCCAGCAGCTTGGTAAAGGGGGGAGGGAGTGAGCAGTTCTTC
TRBJ2-7,TRBD1,-,TRBV7-9,CASSFRTGVSYEQYF,TGTGCCAGCAGCTTTAGGACAGGGGTCTCCTACGAGCAGTACTTC
TRBJ1-1,-,once,TRBV5-1,CASSLYFQGPVGNTEAFF,TGCGCCAGCAGCTTGTATTTCCAGGGGCCAGTAGGAAACACTGAAGCTTTCTTT
TRBJ2-7,-,-,TRBV18,CASSPQGISGEQYF,TGTGCCAGCTCACCGCAGGGGATCTCGGGGGAGCAGTACTTC
TRBJ2-5,TRBD1,-,TRBV7-2,CASSSAGGVETQYF,TGTGCCAGCAGCTCCGCAGGGGGCGTTGAGACCCAGTACTTC
TRBJ2-5,-,few,TRBV6-1,CASSEVSGPKTQYF,TGTGCCAGCAGTGAAGTGAGCGGACCGAAGACCCAGTACTTC